This TCR beta chain was profiled in a study of technical replicates of blood from a handful of donors. The protocol was immunoSEQ multiplex PCR, while the TCRdb copy is restricted to in-frame clones and leaves out a portion. The repertoire holds 9,500 to 15,000 clones, with over 70% as singletons. The CDR3 consists of 15 residues. The germline CDR1 and CDR2 sequences are MNHEY and SMNVEV (reference sequence). Losses at the gene ends were 5 bases for V and 2 bases for J; bases not matched to a gene: 9. Sequences were obtained from PBMCs. The gene calls are TRBV27 and TRBJ2-7, with 7 positions matching TRBD1. This TCR was recovered from a human donor in good health. The CDR3 loop reads CASSTFRGGPYEQYF. CDR3 DNA sequence: TGTGCCAGCAGTACCTTTAGAGGGGGCCCCTACGAGCAGTACTTC.